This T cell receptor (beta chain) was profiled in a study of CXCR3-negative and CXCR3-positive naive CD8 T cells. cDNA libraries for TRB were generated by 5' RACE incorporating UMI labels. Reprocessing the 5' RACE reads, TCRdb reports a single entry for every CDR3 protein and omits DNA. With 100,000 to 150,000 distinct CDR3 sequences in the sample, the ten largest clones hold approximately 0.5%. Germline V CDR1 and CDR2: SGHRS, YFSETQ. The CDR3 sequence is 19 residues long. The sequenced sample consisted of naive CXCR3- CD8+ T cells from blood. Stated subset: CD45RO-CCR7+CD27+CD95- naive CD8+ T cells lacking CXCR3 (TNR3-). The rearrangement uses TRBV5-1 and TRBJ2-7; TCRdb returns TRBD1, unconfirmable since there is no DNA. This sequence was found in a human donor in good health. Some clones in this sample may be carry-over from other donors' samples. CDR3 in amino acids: CASSLALPVDRGPTYEQYF.